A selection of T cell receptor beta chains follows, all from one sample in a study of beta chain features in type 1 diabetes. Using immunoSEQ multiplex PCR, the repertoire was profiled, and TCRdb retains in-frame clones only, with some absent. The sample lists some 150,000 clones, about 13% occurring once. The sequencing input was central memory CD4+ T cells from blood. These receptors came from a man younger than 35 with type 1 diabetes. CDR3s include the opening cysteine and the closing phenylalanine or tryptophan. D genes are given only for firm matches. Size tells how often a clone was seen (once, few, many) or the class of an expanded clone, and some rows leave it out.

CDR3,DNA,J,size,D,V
CASSLAVGPSYGYTF,TGTGCCAGCAGTTTAGCTGTCGGTCCGAGCTATGGCTACACCTTC,TRBJ1-2,.,.,TRBV27
CASSPSGGAFDTQYF,TGTGCCAGCAGCCCAAGCGGGGGGGCCTTTGATACGCAGTATTTT,TRBJ2-3,.,TRBD2,TRBV7-9
CASSLRPGDLSRILEQYF,TGTGCCAGCAGCTTAAGGCCCGGGGACCTATCCCGTATCCTCGAGCAGTACTTC,TRBJ2-7,few,.,TRBV7-9
CASSQGPDTEAFF,TGTGCCAGCAGCCAAGGACCCGACACTGAAGCTTTCTTT,TRBJ1-1,.,.,TRBV7-9
CASSLEQGNDDTF,TGTGCCAGCAGCTTGGAACAGGGAAACGACGACACCTTC,TRBJ1-2,.,.,TRBV5-4
CASSRGSTEAFF,TGTGCCAGCAGCAGGGGCAGCACTGAAGCTTTCTTT,TRBJ1-1,.,.,TRBV7-9
CASSKGRQGEALWTQYF,TGTGCCAGTAGTAAGGGGCGACAGGGCGAAGCGTTATGGACCCAGTACTTC,TRBJ2-5,.,TRBD1,TRBV19
CARRRGVNTEAFF,TGTGCCCGTAGGCGGGGGGTGAACACTGAAGCTTTCTTT,TRBJ1-1,.,.,TRBV10-3
CASSEGQNTGELFF,TGTGCCAGTAGTGAGGGCCAAAACACCGGGGAGCTGTTTTTT,TRBJ2-2,few,.,TRBV19
CAISDRTDSNTEAFF,TGTGCCATCAGTGATCGGACGGATTCGAACACTGAAGCTTTCTTT,TRBJ1-1,.,.,TRBV10-3
CASSPNALAGWGDEQFF,TGTGCCAGCAGCCCAAATGCTCTAGCGGGGTGGGGCGATGAGCAGTTCTTC,TRBJ2-1,.,TRBD2,TRBV4-2
CASSQGGGAETQYF,TGCGCCAGCAGCCAAGGAGGGGGCGCGGAGACCCAGTACTTC,TRBJ2-5,once,TRBD1,TRBV4-1
CAWLQGGNYGYTF,TGTGCCTGGTTACAGGGTGGGAACTATGGCTACACCTTC,TRBJ1-2,few,.,TRBV30
CASSSQPGSNEQFF,TGTGCCAGCAGCTCCCAGCCAGGGTCCAATGAGCAGTTCTTC,TRBJ2-1,.,.,TRBV7-2
CASSQDPQGVGSQPQHF,TGCGCCAGCAGCCAAGATCCCCAGGGGGTGGGAAGTCAGCCCCAGCATTTT,TRBJ1-5,few,TRBD1,TRBV4-1
CASSQRGLSLSDTQYF,TGTGCCAGCAGCCAACGGGGTTTGTCCTTATCAGATACGCAGTATTTT,TRBJ2-3,few,.,TRBV7-3
CASSRGTDQPQHF,TGTGCCAGCAGCAGGGGGACGGATCAGCCCCAGCATTTT,TRBJ1-5,.,TRBD1,TRBV6-1
CAWTLGLMGSGNTIYF,TGTGCCTGGACCCTCGGGCTTATGGGTTCTGGAAACACCATATATTTT,TRBJ1-3,.,.,TRBV30